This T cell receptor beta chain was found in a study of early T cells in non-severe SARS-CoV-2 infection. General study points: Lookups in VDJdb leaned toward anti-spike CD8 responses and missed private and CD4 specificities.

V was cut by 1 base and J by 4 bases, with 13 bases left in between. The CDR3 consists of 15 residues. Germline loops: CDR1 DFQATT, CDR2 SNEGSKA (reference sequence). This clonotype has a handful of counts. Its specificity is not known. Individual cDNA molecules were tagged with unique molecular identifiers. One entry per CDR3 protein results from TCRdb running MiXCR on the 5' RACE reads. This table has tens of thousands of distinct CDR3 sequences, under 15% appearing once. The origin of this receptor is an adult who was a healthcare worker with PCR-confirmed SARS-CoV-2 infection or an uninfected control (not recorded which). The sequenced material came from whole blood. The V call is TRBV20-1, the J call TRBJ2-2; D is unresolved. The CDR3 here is CSARVWAEVTGELFF. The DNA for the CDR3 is TGCAGTGCTAGAGTATGGGCGGAAGTCACCGGGGAGCTGTTTTTT.